The rows below give T cell receptor beta chains drawn from one sample of a study of T cell responses to AZD1222 COVID-19 vaccine. The protocol was immunoSEQ multiplex PCR, while the TCRdb copy is restricted to in-frame clones and leaves out a portion. The top ten clones hold approximately 5.3% of a sample with over 85,000 clones, roughly nine tenths of them seen once. The sequencing used peripheral blood, collected 28 days after the second AZD1222 dose. The receptors derive from an adult who received the AZD1222 COVID-19 vaccine. The CDR3 runs from the conserved cysteine through the conserved F or W. Fields, in order: D gene, V gene, clone size, J gene, CDR3 length, CDR3 DNA, CDR3 protein. A D gene is named only where the DNA matches it firmly. Size is stated for part of the rows, as once, few or many counts, or as a class when the clone is expanded.

D: -; V: TRBV11-2; size: -; J: TRBJ1-2; length: 16; DNA: TGTGCCAGCAGCTTATATCGAGGGGCCTCTGGCTATGGCTACACCTTC; CDR3: CASSLYRGASGYGYTF
D: -; V: TRBV7-9; size: once; J: TRBJ2-5; length: 12; DNA: TGTGCCAGCAGCGAGACCAGGGAGACCCAGTACTTC; CDR3: CASSETRETQYF
D: TRBD2; V: TRBV7-3; size: -; J: TRBJ2-1; length: 15; DNA: TGTGCCAGCAGCCAGCGGGGGGGCGGCTACAATGAGCAGTTCTTC; CDR3: CASSQRGGGYNEQFF
D: -; V: TRBV12-2; size: once; J: TRBJ1-2; length: 15; DNA: TGTGCAAGTCGCTCAGAAGGGGGTTCTAACTATGGCTACACCTTC; CDR3: CASRSEGGSNYGYTF
D: -; V: TRBV5-5; size: -; J: TRBJ2-1; length: 16; DNA: TGTGCCAGCAGCTTGGGCACAGGGATGGCCTACAATGAGCAGTTCTTC; CDR3: CASSLGTGMAYNEQFF
D: -; V: TRBV29-1; size: -; J: TRBJ1-1; length: 11; DNA: TGCAGCGTTTATGGGGTCTCTGAAGCTTTCTTT; CDR3: CSVYGVSEAFF
D: -; V: TRBV7-8; size: few; J: TRBJ1-5; length: 15; DNA: TGTGCCAGCAGCCTCGAAGCGTATAGCAATCAGCCCCAGCATTTT; CDR3: CASSLEAYSNQPQHF
D: TRBD2; V: TRBV5-1; size: -; J: TRBJ2-5; length: 15; DNA: TGCGCCAGCAGCTTCCGACTAGCCCACCAAGAGACCCAGTACTTC; CDR3: CASSFRLAHQETQYF
D: TRBD1; V: TRBV7-3; size: -; J: TRBJ1-4; length: 18; DNA: TGTGCCAGCAGCCCGGGACAGGGTTTCTCAGGCGCTAATGAAAAACTGTTTTTT; CDR3: CASSPGQGFSGANEKLFF
D: -; V: TRBV6-5; size: -; J: TRBJ2-7; length: 13; DNA: TGTGCCAGCAGTCCCGGTGGGCGGGCCGAGCAGTACTTC; CDR3: CASSPGGRAEQYF
D: -; V: TRBV7-9; size: -; J: TRBJ2-7; length: 18; DNA: TGTGCCAGCAGCTTAGCGTTAAGAGGACTCCGGCTCTCCTACGAGCAGTACTTC; CDR3: CASSLALRGLRLSYEQYF
D: TRBD1; V: TRBV5-4; size: -; J: TRBJ1-2; length: 16; DNA: TGTGCCAGCAGCCCCAGGGACAGACAGTTTAACTATGGCTACACCTTC; CDR3: CASSPRDRQFNYGYTF
D: TRBD1; V: TRBV3-1/TRBV3-2; size: once; J: TRBJ1-2; length: 14; DNA: TGTGCCAGCAGGGGGACAGGGGCTAACTATGGCTACACCTTC; CDR3: CASRGTGANYGYTF
D: -; V: TRBV6-5; size: few; J: TRBJ1-1; length: 15; DNA: TGTGCCAGCAGTTACGGGGGCGTCCTGAACACTGAAGCTTTCTTT; CDR3: CASSYGGVLNTEAFF
D: -; V: TRBV9; size: -; J: TRBJ2-1; length: 16; DNA: TGTGCCAGCAGCGTAGGTTTGGGTTCGGGTTACAATGAGCAGTTCTTC; CDR3: CASSVGLGSGYNEQFF
D: TRBD1; V: TRBV6-5; size: -; J: TRBJ2-7; length: 14; DNA: TGTGCCAGCAGTCCATGGACAGGGGGCGGTTCGCAGTACTTC; CDR3: CASSPWTGGGSQYF
D: -; V: TRBV7-8; size: -; J: TRBJ1-2; length: 14; DNA: TGTGCCAGCAGCTTGAAGCCCCCTAACTATGGCTACACCTTC; CDR3: CASSLKPPNYGYTF
D: -; V: TRBV30; size: -; J: TRBJ1-6; length: 13; DNA: TGTGCCTGGAGTTTGCAGGTTAATTCACCCCTCCACTTT; CDR3: CAWSLQVNSPLHF
D: -; V: TRBV7-3; size: -; J: TRBJ2-5; length: 13; DNA: TGTGCCAGCAGCCCCGTGAGCCAAGAGACCCAGTACTTC; CDR3: CASSPVSQETQYF
D: -; V: TRBV6-5; size: -; J: TRBJ2-1; length: 14; DNA: TGTGCCAGCCAGTACCAGAAACTATACAATGAGCAGTTCTTC; CDR3: CASQYQKLYNEQFF
D: -; V: TRBV7-9; size: -; J: TRBJ1-1; length: 14; DNA: TGTGCCAGCAGCCTACTCGCGCTGGGCACTGAAGCTTTCTTT; CDR3: CASSLLALGTEAFF
D: TRBD1; V: TRBV5-1; size: -; J: TRBJ1-4; length: 22; DNA: TGCGCCAGCAGCTTGTCGGGATGGGGTGAAGGGACAGGGGGCCCAACTAATGAAAAACTGTTTTTT; CDR3: CASSLSGWGEGTGGPTNEKLFF